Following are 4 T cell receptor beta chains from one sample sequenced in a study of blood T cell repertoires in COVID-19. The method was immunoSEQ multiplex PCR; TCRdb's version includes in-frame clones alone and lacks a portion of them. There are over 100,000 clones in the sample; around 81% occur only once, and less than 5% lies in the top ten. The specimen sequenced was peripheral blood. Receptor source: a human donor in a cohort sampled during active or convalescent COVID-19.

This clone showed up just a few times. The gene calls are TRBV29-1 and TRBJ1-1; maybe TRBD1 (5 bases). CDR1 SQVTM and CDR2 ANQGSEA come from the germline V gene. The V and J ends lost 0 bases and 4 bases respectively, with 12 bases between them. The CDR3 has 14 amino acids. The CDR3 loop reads CSVEEGRRGTEAFF. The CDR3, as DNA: TGCAGCGTTGAAGAAGGAAGGAGGGGCACTGAAGCTTTCTTT.

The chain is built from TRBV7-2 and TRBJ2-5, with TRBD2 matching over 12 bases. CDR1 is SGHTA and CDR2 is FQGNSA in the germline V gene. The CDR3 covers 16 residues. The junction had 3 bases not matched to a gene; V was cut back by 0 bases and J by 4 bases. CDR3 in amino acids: CASSLALAGGVETQYF. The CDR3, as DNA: TGTGCCAGCAGCTTAGCGCTAGCGGGGGGGGTAGAGACCCAGTACTTC.

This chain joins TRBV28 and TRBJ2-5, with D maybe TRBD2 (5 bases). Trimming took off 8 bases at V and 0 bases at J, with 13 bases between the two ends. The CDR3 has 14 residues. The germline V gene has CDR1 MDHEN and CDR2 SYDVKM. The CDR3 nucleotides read TGTGCCAGCCACAGAGGGCTGTACCAAGAGACCCAGTACTTC. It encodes CASHRGLYQETQYF.

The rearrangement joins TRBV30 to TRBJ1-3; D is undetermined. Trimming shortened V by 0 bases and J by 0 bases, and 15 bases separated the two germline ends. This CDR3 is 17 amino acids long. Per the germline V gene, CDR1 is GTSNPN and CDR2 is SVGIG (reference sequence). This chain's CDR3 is CAWSVWRTGNSGNTIYF. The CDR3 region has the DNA TGTGCCTGGAGTGTATGGCGGACCGGGAACTCTGGAAACACCATATATTTT.